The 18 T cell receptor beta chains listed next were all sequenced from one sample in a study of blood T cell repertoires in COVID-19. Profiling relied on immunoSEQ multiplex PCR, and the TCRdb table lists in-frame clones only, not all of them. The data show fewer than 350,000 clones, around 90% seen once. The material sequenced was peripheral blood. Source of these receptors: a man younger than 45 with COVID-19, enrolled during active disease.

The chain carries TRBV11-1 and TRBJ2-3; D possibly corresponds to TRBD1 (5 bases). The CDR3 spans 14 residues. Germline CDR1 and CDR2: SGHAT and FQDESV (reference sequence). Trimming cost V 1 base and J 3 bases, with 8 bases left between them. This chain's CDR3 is CASSLGAGTDTQYF. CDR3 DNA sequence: TGTGCCAGCAGCTTAGGGGCAGGGACAGATACGCAGTATTTT.

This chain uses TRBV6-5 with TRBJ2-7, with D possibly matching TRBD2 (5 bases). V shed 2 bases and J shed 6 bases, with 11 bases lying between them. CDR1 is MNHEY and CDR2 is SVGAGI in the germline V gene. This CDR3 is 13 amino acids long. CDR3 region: CASSYDGGLEQYF. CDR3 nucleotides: TGTGCCAGCAGTTACGACGGCGGGCTCGAGCAGTACTTC.

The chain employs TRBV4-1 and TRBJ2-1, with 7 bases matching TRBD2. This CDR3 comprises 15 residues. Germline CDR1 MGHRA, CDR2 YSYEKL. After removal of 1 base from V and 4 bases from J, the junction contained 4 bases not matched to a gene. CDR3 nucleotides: TGCGCCAGCAGCCAAGGAACTAGCGTGTACAATGAGCAGTTCTTC. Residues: CASSQGTSVYNEQFF.

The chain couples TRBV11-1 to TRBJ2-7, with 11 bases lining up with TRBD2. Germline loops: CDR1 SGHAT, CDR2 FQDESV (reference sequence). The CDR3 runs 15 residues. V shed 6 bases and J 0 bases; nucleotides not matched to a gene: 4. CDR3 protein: CASSRLAGSSYEQYF. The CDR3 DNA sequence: TGTGCCAGCAGTAGACTAGCGGGGAGCTCCTACGAGCAGTACTTC.

Here the CDR3 DNA reads TGTGCCAGCAGCTTAGTTGCAGGGCCTGGCTATGGCTACACCTTC. Its protein is CASSLVAGPGYGYTF. The chain combines TRBV11-2 with TRBJ1-2, with D possibly TRBD1 on 5 matching bases. The CDR3 length is 15 residues. The V end lost 1 base, the J end lost 4 bases, and 13 bases lay between the germline ends. Germline V lookup: CDR1 SGHAT, CDR2 FQNNGV.

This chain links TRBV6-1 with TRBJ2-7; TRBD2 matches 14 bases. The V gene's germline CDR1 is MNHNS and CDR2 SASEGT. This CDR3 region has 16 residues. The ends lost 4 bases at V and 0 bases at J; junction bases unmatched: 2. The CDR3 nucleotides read TGTGCCAGCAGTGGCGGACTAGCGGGAGGCTCCTACGAGCAGTACTTC. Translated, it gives CASSGGLAGGSYEQYF.

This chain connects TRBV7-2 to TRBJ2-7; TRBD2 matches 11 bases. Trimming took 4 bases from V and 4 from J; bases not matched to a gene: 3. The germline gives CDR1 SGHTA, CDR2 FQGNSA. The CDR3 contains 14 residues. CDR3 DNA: TGTGCCAGCAGCTCCGGGACTAGCGGTTACGAGCAGTACTTC. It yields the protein CASSSGTSGYEQYF.

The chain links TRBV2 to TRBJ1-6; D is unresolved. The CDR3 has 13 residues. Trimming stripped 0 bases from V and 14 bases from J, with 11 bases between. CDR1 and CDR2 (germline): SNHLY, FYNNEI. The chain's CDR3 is CASSEALVGALHF. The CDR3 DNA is TGTGCCAGCAGTGAAGCGCTGGTGGGCGCCCTCCACTTT.

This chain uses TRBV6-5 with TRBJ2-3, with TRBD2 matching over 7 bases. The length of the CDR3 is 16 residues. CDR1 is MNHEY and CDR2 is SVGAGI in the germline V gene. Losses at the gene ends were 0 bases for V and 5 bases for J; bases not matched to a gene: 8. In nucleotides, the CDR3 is TGTGCCAGCAGTTACTCTTTGCGGGGGAAGGGAGATACGCAGTATTTT. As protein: CASSYSLRGKGDTQYF.

CDR3 bases: TGTGCCAGCAGCCCTCCCCCCCCTAGCACAGATACGCAGTATTTT. This codes for CASSPPPPSTDTQYF. V is TRBV5-4 and J is TRBJ2-3, with D unclear. This CDR3 comprises 15 residues. With 4 bases removed from V and 0 bases from J, the gap between germline ends came to 12 bases. CDR1 and CDR2 (germline): SGHNT, YYREEE (reference sequence).

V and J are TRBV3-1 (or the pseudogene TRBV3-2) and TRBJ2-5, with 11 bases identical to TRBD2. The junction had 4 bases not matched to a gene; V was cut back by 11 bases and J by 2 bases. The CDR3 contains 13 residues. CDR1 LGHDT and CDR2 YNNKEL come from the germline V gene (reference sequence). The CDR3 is CASSGGRQETQYF. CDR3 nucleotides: TGTGCCTCTAGCGGGGGGAGACAAGAGACCCAGTACTTC.

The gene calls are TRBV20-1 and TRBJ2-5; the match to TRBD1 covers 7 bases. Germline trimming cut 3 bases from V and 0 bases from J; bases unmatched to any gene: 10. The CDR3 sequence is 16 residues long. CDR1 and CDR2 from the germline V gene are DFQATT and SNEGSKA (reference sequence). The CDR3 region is CSASRDSYWYQETQYF. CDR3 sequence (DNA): TGCAGTGCTAGTCGGGACAGTTATTGGTACCAAGAGACCCAGTACTTC.

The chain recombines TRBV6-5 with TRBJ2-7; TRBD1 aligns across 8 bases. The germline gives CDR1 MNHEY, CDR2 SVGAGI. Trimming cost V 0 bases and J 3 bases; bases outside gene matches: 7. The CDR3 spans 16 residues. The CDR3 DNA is TGTGCCAGCAGTTACTCCTCTGCCAGGGGGCGCTACGAGCAGTACTTC. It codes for CASSYSSARGRYEQYF.

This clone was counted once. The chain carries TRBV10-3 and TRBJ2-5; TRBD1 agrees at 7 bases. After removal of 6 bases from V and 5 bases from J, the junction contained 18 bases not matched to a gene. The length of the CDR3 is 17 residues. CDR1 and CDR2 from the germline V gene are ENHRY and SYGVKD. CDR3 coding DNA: TGTGCCATCAGCCCCACCCGACAGGGCGCAGGACCCGAGACCCAGTACTTC. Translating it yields CAISPTRQGAGPETQYF.

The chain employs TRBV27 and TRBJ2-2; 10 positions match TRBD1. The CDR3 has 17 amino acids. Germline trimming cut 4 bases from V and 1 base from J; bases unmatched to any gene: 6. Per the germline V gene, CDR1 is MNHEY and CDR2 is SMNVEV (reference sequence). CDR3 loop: CASSYFGTGVNTGELFF. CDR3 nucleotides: TGTGCCAGCAGTTATTTCGGGACAGGGGTGAACACCGGGGAGCTGTTTTTT.

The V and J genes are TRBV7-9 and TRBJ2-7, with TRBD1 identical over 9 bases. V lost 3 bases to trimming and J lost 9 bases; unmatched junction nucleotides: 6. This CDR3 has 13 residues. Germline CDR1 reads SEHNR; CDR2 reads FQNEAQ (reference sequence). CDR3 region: CASSFQGQGVQYF. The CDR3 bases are TGTGCCAGCAGCTTTCAGGGACAGGGCGTGCAGTACTTC.

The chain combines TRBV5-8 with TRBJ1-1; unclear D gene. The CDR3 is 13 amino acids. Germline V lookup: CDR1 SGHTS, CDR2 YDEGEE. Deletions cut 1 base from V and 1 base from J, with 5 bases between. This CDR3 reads CASSLQENTEAFF. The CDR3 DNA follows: TGTGCCAGCAGCTTGCAGGAGAACACTGAAGCTTTCTTT.

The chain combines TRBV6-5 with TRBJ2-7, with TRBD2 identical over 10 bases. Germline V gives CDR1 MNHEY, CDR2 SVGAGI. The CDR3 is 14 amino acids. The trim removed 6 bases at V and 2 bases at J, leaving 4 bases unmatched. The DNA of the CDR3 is TGTGCCAGCAGGGGTAGCGGGAGGCCCTACGAGCAGTACTTC. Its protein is CASRGSGRPYEQYF.